The clone carrying this TCR beta chain came up once. The V and J ends lost 0 bases and 8 bases respectively, with 9 bases between them. Germline V gene data show CDR1 as SGDLS and CDR2 as YYNGEE. CDR3 length: 13 amino acids. An input of about 0.5 to 1 ug of RNA was subjected to reverse transcription using random hexamers. Amplification of TCR beta CDR3 spanned 54 Vbeta and 13 Jbeta via immunoSEQ multiplex PCR. TCRdb redid the calling of the immunoSEQ multiplex PCR reads with MiXCR, one entry per CDR3 protein. This sample yields approximately 70,000 distinct CDR3 sequences, of which 94% are seen a single time; under 0.6% belongs to the top ten. The authors sequenced TCR beta from blood CD8+ and CD4+ T cells. The authors negatively isolated CD8+ and CD4+ T cells and FACS-enriched TEMRA cells. The sample belongs to a study of CD8 T cells in Susac syndrome.

Source material: CD8+ T cells from PBMCs. The chain uses TRBV9 and TRBJ2-1; weak D call: TRBD2 (5 bases). The receptor was derived from a human donor with multiple sclerosis. CDR3 loop: CASSVDREHEQFF. The CDR3 DNA is TGTGCCAGCAGCGTAGATAGGGAGCATGAGCAGTTCTTC.